This T cell receptor beta chain came from a study of blood T cell repertoires in COVID-19 (dated by TCRdb to the early 2020s). With regard to the full study: Collaborator samples came from the United States, Italy and Spain and covered acute and convalescent phases of COVID-19. The material from the prospective study consisted of cDNA or gDNA derived from T cells, B-cell-depleted T cells, or PBMCs. Subjects who had been exposed to COVID-19, were actively infected with it, or had recovered from it provided the deeply sampled blood TCRbeta repertoires that made up the dataset. The repertoires were released in a freely available public database meant as a resource for research on the immune response to SARS-CoV-2. The samples were drawn from the first 160 participants of the ongoing ImmuneRACE study and from over 950 subjects provided by 6 global collaborators. Nearly every sample came with metadata listing a de-identified subject ID, COVID-19 status, age in years and sex. Where HLA class I and class II types were available, the types were taken from metadata supplied by the sample provider, not from assay-based typing.

Whole blood was collected in K2EDTA tubes by collaborating institutions according to the institutions' own protocols. For TCRbeta analysis, collaborator samples were shipped as frozen whole blood, as isolated PBMCs, or as DNA extracted from either sample type. The junction shows trimming of 3 bases on V and 4 bases on J, and the gene matches do not reach 11 bases of it. Reading from cysteine to phenylalanine, the CDR3 counts 16 amino acids. Only the CDR3 DNA stays, 48 bases, in frame from base 1. The CDR1 and CDR2 encoded by the germline V gene (reference sequence) are LNHNV and YYDKDF. The research as a whole found: Clinical and demographic metadata were provided uncurated, with the amount varying by source and participant.

Note on this clone: It lacks a known antigen. No quality values exist for individual bases; no much larger clone is one base distant.

The immunoSEQ Assay, a bias-controlled multiplex PCR, was used to amplify TCRbeta CDR3 regions from genomic DNA. In the paper's pipeline: Nucleated cell counts per sample were estimated from amplification of reference gene primers within the assay. To quantify the absolute abundance of each unique TCRbeta CDR3 rearrangement, sequence reads were collapsed and filtered. For each sample, productive Simpson clonality was calculated as the square root of Simpson's diversity index across productive rearrangements. TCRdb mirrors the immuneACCESS table, restricted to in-frame sequences. Some clones are absent from its copies; in checked studies, under half trace to an unresolved V gene, and the reason for the others is unknown. V, J and clone size reflect that table, while D and trimming were determined from the DNA. Present in this sample are about 230,000 clones, 75% to 85% of which were seen just once. The ten largest clones add up to roughly 7.4% of the sample.

Sequenced: peripheral blood. The sequence is built from TRBV15 and TRBJ2-5, and 7 junctional nucleotides match TRBD2. This TCR was sampled from a woman between 50 and 59 years old with acute or convalescent COVID-19. CDR3 loop: CATSSGTTTTRETQYF. In nucleotides, the sequence is TGTGCCACCAGCAGCGGGACTACCACAACGAGAGAGACCCAGTACTTC. Here the CDR3 is joined to the reference TRBV15 and TRBJ2-5 genes, and the full variable domain is: DAMVIQNPRYQVTQFGKPVTLSCSQTLNHNVMYWYQQKSSQAPKLLFHYYDKDFNNEADTPDNFQSRRPNTSFCFLDIRSPGLGDTAMYLCATSSGTTTTRETQYFGPGTRLLVL.